This T cell receptor (beta chain) was retrieved from a study of cytomegalovirus exposure and HLA in healthy donors. Some clones are missing from TCRdb's copy, which holds only in-frame ones; the method was immunoSEQ multiplex PCR. The table has about 65,000 clones, roughly nine tenths seen once; the top ten hold around 1.4%. Germline-derived CDR1 and CDR2 are SGHDT and YYEEEE. With 3 bases clipped from V and 2 bases from J, the junction kept 7 bases outside the gene matches. The CDR3 is 15 residues long. The source is a woman aged 18-35 years in good health and CMV-seronegative. Material: PBMCs. V gene TRBV5-6 combines with J gene TRBJ1-2, with 7 bases aligning to TRBD1. CDR3 loop: CASSYGGTVNYGYTF. The CDR3, as DNA: TGTGCCAGCAGCTACGGCGGGACAGTGAACTATGGCTACACCTTC. Together with reference TRBV5-6 and TRBJ1-2, the CDR3 gives the full variable domain: DAGVTQSPTHLIKTRGQQVTLRCSPKSGHDTVSWYQQALGQGPQFIFQYYEEEERQRGNFPDRFSGHQFPNYSSELNVNALLLGDSALYLCASSYGGTVNYGYTFGSGTRLTVV.